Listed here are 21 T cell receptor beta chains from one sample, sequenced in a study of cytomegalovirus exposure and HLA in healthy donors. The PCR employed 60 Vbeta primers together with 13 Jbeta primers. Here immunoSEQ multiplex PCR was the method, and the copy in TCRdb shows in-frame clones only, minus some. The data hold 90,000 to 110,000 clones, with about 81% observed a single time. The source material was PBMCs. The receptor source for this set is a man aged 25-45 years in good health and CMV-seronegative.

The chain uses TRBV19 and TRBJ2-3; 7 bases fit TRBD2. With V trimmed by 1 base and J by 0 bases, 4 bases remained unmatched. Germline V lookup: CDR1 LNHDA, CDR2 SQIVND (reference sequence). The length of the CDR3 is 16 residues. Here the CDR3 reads CASSIALAASTDTQYF. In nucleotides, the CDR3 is TGTGCCAGTAGTATAGCCCTAGCGGCTAGCACAGATACGCAGTATTTT.

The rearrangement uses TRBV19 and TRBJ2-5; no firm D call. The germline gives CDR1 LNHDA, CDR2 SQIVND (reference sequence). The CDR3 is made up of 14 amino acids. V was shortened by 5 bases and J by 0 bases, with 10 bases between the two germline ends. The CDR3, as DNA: TGTGCCAGTAGTTTTAGGAGCTACCAAGAGACCCAGTACTTC. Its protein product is CASSFRSYQETQYF.

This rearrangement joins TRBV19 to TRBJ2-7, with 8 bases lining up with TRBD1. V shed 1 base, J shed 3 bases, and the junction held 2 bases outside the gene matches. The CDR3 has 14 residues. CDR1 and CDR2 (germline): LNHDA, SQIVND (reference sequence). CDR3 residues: CASSIADRVYEQYF. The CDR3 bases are TGTGCCAGTAGTATAGCGGACAGGGTCTACGAGCAGTACTTC.

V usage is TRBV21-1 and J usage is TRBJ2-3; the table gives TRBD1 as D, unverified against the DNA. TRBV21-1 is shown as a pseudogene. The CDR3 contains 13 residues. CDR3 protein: CASRDRVTDTQYF. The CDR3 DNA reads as TGTGCCAGCCGAGACAGGGTCACAGATACGCAGTATTTT.

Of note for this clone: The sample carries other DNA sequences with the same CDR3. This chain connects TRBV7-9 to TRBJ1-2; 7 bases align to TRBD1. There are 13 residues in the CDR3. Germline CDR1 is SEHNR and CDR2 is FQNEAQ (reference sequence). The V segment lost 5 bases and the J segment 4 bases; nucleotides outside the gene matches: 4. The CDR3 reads CASSLGQIYGYTF. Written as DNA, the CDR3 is TGTGCCAGCAGCCTGGGACAGATCTATGGCTACACCTTC. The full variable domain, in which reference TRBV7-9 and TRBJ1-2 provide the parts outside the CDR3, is DTGVSQNPRHKITKRGQNVTFRCDPISEHNRLYWYRQTLGQGPEFLTYFQNEAQLEKSRLLSDRFSAERPKGSFSTLEIQRTEQGDSAMYLCASSLGQIYGYTFGSGTRLTVV.

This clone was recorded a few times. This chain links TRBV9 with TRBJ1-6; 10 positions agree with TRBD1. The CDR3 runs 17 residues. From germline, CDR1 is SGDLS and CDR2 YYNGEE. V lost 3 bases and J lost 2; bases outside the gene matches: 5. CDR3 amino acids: CASSGTGGWTYNSPLHF. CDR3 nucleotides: TGTGCCAGCAGCGGGACAGGGGGGTGGACCTATAATTCACCCCTCCACTTT.

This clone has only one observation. The CDR3 loop reads CASSLERGSTDTQYF. The CDR3 region has the DNA TGTGCCAGCAGCTTGGAGCGGGGGAGCACAGATACGCAGTATTTT. The gene calls are TRBV5-4 and TRBJ2-3; 8 bases are a match to TRBD2. Germline V gives CDR1 SGHNT, CDR2 YYREEE (reference sequence). With 0 bases clipped from V and 0 bases from J, the junction kept 0 bases outside the gene matches. The CDR3 has 15 residues.

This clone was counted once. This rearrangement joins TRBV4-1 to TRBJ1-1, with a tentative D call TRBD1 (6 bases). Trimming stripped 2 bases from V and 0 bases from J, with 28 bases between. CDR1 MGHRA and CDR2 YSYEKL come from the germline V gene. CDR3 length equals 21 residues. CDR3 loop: CASSQRGEGIVGGALNTEAFF. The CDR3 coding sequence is TGCGCCAGCAGCCAAAGGGGTGAGGGCATCGTAGGGGGGGCGTTGAACACTGAAGCTTTCTTT.

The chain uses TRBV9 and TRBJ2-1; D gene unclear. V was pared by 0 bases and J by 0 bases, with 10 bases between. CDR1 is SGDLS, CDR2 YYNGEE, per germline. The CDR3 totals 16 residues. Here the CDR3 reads CASSVVGGSSYNEQFF. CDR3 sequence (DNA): TGTGCCAGCAGCGTAGTCGGCGGTAGCTCCTACAATGAGCAGTTCTTC.

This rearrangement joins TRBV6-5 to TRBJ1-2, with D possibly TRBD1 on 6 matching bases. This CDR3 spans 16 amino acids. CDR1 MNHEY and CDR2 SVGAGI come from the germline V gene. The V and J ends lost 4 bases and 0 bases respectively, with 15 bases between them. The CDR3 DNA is TGTGCCAGCAGTTTTACTGACAGGCCGACTAACTATGGCTACACCTTC. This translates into CASSFTDRPTNYGYTF.

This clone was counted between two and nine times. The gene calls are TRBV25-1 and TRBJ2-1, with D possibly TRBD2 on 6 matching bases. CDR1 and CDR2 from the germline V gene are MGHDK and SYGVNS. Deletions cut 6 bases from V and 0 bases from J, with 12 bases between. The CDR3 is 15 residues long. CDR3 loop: CASRSSGNSYNEQFF. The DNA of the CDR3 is TGTGCCAGCAGAAGTAGCGGTAACTCCTACAATGAGCAGTTCTTC.

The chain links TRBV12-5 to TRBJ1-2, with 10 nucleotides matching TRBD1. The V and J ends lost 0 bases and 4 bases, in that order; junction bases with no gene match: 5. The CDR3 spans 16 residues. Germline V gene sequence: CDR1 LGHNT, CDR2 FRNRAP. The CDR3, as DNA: TGTGCTAGTGGTTTGGTCCGGACAGGGGGGATCTATGGCTACACCTTC. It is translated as CASGLVRTGGIYGYTF.

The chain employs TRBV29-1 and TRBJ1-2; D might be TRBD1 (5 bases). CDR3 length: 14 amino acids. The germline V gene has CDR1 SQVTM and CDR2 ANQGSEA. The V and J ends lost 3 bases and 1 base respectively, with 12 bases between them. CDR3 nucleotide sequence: TGCAGCGTTGATTCAGGGTCGGGTAACTATGGCTACACCTTC. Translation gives CSVDSGSGNYGYTF.

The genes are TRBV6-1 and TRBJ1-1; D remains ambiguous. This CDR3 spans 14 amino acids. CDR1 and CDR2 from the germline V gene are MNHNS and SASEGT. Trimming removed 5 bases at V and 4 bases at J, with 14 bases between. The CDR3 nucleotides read TGTGCCAGCAGTCCCTCGGTGGGGAGCACTGAAGCTTTCTTT. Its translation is CASSPSVGSTEAFF.

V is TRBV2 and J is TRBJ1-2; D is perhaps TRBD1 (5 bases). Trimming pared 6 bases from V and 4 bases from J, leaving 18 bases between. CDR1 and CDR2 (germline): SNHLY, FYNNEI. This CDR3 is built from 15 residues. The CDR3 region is CASRGGPGTRYGYTF. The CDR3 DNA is TGTGCCAGCAGGGGGGGACCAGGGACTCGCTATGGCTACACCTTC.

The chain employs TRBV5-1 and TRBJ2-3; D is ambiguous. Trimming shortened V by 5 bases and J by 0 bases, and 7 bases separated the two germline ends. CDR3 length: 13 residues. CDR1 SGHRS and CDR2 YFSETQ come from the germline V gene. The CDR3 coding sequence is TGCGCCAGCAGGGTCGGTAGCACAGATACGCAGTATTTT. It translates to CASRVGSTDTQYF.

In DNA, the CDR3 is TGCGCCAGCAGCCAAGACGCGGCGGGGGGGCCCTACGAGCAGTACTTC. It specifies CASSQDAAGGPYEQYF. V is TRBV4-1 and J is TRBJ2-7, with 9 bases that match TRBD2. Per the germline V gene, CDR1 is MGHRA and CDR2 is YSYEKL. J lost 2 bases, V lost 0 bases, and 5 bases had no gene match. The CDR3 sequence is 16 residues long.

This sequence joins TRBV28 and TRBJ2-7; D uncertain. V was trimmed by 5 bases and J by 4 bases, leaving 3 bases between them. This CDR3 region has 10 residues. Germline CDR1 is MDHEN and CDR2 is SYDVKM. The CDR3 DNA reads TGTGCCAGCAGTCGTTACGAGCAGTACTTC. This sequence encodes CASSRYEQYF.

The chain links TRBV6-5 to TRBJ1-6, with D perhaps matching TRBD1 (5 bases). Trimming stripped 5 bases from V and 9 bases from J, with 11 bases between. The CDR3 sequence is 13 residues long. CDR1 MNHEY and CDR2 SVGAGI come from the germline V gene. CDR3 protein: CASSNEGVSPLHF. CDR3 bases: TGTGCCAGCAGTAACGAAGGGGTTTCACCCCTCCACTTT.

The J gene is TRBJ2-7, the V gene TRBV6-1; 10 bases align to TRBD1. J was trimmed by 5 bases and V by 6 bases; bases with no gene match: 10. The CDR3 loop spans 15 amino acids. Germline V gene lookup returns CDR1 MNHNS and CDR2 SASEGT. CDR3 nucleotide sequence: TGTGCCAGCAGCGAGACGGGACAGGGGAGCCACGAGCAGTACTTC. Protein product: CASSETGQGSHEQYF.

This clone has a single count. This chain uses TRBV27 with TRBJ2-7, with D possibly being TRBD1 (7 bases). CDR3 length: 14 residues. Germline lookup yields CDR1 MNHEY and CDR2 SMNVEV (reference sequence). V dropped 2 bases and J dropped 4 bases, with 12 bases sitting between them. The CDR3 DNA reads TGTGCCAGCAGTTTAGAGGCAGGGGGGTACGAGCAGTACTTC. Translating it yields CASSLEAGGYEQYF.